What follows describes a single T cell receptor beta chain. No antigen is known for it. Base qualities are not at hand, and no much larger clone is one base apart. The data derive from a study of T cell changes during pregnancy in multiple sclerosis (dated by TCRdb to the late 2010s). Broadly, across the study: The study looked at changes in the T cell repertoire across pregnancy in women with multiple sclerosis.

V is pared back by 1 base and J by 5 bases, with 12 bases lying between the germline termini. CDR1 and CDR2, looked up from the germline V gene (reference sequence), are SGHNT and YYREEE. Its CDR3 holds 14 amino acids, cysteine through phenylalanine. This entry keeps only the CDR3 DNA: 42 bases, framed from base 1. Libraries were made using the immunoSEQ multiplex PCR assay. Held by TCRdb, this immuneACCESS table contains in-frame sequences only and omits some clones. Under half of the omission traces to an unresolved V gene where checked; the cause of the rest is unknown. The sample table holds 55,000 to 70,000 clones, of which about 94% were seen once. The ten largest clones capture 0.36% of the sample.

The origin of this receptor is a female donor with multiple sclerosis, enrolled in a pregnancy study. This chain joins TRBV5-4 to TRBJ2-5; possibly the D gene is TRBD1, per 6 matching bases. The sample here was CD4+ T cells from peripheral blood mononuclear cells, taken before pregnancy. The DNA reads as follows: TGTGCCAGCAGCTTGATACAGGGAGCCGAGACCCAGTACTTC. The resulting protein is CASSLIQGAETQYF.